What follows are 28 T cell receptor beta chains derived from one specimen sequenced in a study of shared clonotypes between healthy human individuals. Here immunoSEQ multiplex PCR was the method, and the copy in TCRdb shows in-frame clones only, minus some. In the table there are 1.4 million to 1.5 million clones, roughly 96% of which are singletons. The sample comprised naive CD4+ T cells sorted from blood. Subset denoted: CD45RA+ positively selected. The receptors were sampled from a man in his thirties or forties in good health.

CDR3 bases: TGTGCCAGTAGTACTATACGGACGGTCAATCAGCCCCAGCATTTT. It yields the protein CASSTIRTVNQPQHF. The J gene is TRBJ1-5, the V gene TRBV19, with unresolved D. The CDR3 has 15 residues. Per the germline V gene, CDR1 is LNHDA and CDR2 is SQIVND (reference sequence). Trimming took off 4 bases at V and 3 bases at J, with 13 bases between the two ends.

As for this clone: Other DNA variants within this sample encode the same CDR3. The chain couples TRBV29-1 to TRBJ2-7; the match to TRBD1 covers 11 bases. This CDR3 is built from 13 residues. In germline, CDR1 is SQVTM, CDR2 ANQGSEA. The V gene end was trimmed by 4 bases and the J gene end by 2 bases; junction bases not matched to a gene: 1. Written as DNA, the CDR3 is TGCAGCGTTGTGGGACAGGGGGCCTACGAGCAGTACTTC. It specifies CSVVGQGAYEQYF.

This clone was found once. The same CDR3 also results from other DNA sequences found in this sample. The rearrangement joins TRBV28 to TRBJ2-3, with D uncertain. Germline CDR1 and CDR2: MDHEN and SYDVKM. The CDR3 covers 11 residues. With 6 bases removed from V and 1 base from J, the gap between germline ends came to 2 bases. The CDR3 sequence: CASRGTDTQYF. The CDR3 DNA is TGTGCCAGCAGGGGCACAGATACGCAGTATTTT.

A single count supports this clone. This rearrangement joins TRBV5-1 to TRBJ2-1, with 11 bases aligning to TRBD2. This CDR3 comprises 13 residues. The germline CDR1 and CDR2 sequences are SGHRS and YFSETQ. Trimming removed 6 bases from V and 7 bases from J; junction bases left unmatched: 3. The CDR3 region is CASKLAGVNEQFF. In DNA form, the CDR3 reads TGCGCCAGCAAACTAGCGGGAGTGAATGAGCAGTTCTTC.

This clone was seen only once. The V and J genes are TRBV11-3 and TRBJ1-1; D gene ambiguous. V shed 5 bases and J shed 4 bases, with 11 bases lying between them. This CDR3 has 13 residues. CDR1 and CDR2 (germline): SGHNT, YENEEA. CDR3 nucleotide sequence: TGTGCCAGCAGCCTACACTTGGGCACTGAAGCTTTCTTT. Amino acids: CASSLHLGTEAFF.

The chain couples TRBV4-1 to TRBJ1-3, with TRBD1 as a possible D gene (6 bases). Trimming removed 3 bases from V and 0 bases from J, with 15 bases in between. Per the germline V gene, CDR1 is MGHRA and CDR2 is YSYEKL. The CDR3 totals 17 residues. In DNA, the CDR3 is TGCGCCAGCAGCCACTTACAGGGTCCGACCTCTGGAAACACCATATATTTT. Protein: CASSHLQGPTSGNTIYF.

The chain has TRBV28 and TRBJ1-4; D remains unclear. CDR1 is MDHEN and CDR2 is SYDVKM in the germline V gene. The V end was cut by 5 bases, the J end by 11 bases, with 12 bases between. The CDR3 covers 12 residues. The CDR3 sequence is CASSPPGLKLFF. The CDR3 DNA is TGTGCCAGCAGTCCACCGGGTCTTAAACTGTTTTTT.

The V and J genes are TRBV18 and TRBJ2-5, with D unclear. Trimming took off 3 bases at V and 1 base at J, with 6 bases between the two ends. This CDR3 has 13 amino acids. The germline V gene encodes CDR1 KGHSH and CDR2 LQKENI. The CDR3 loop is CASSPEFQETQYF. CDR3 in DNA: TGTGCCAGCTCACCGGAGTTCCAAGAGACCCAGTACTTC. Full variable domain (outside the CDR3, taken from reference TRBV18 and TRBJ2-5): NAGVMQNPRHLVRRRGQEARLRCSPMKGHSHVYWYRQLPEEGLKFMVYLQKENIIDESGMPKERFSAEFPKEGPSILRIQQVVRGDSAAYFCASSPEFQETQYFGPGTRLLVL.

V gene TRBV5-1 combines with J gene TRBJ2-3, with D hard to call. Germline assignment: CDR1 SGHRS and CDR2 YFSETQ. The V end was cut by 3 bases, the J end by 0 bases, with 11 bases between. The CDR3 sequence is 15 residues long. CDR3 DNA: TGCGCCAGCAGCTCGAGTGTGGGTAGCACAGATACGCAGTATTTT. This gives the protein CASSSSVGSTDTQYF.

The rearrangement links TRBV5-1 to TRBJ2-3; no reliable D call. Germline V gene lookup returns CDR1 SGHRS and CDR2 YFSETQ. The ends were cut back, 0 bases at V and 3 bases at J, with 14 bases in the middle. The CDR3 is 16 amino acids. This CDR3 reads CASSLGNVGSTDTQYF. CDR3 bases: TGCGCCAGCAGCTTGGGGAATGTGGGGTCGACAGATACGCAGTATTTT.

V is TRBV27 and J is TRBJ1-1, with D hard to call. This CDR3 contains 16 residues. Germline CDR1 reads MNHEY; CDR2 reads SMNVEV (reference sequence). The V end lost 2 bases, the J end lost 0 bases, and 13 bases lay between the germline ends. In DNA form, the CDR3 reads TGTGCCAGCAGTTTAAGTAGGGTCCGCATGAACACTGAAGCTTTCTTT. Translated: CASSLSRVRMNTEAFF.

This clone was recorded only once. The chain employs TRBV6-1 and TRBJ2-7; D may match TRBD1 or TRBD2 (5 bases each). Germline CDR1 reads MNHNS; CDR2 reads SASEGT. Trimming shortened V by 2 bases and J by 8 bases, and 7 bases separated the two germline ends. The CDR3 totals 11 residues. CDR3 amino acids: CASSESGQQYF. CDR3 bases: TGTGCCAGCAGTGAATCGGGACAGCAGTACTTC.

Here the CDR3 DNA reads TGTGCCAGCAGCTTAGAAGTTAATAATTCACCCCTCCACTTT. Protein: CASSLEVNNSPLHF. The chain links TRBV7-2 to TRBJ1-6; D is unresolved. The CDR3 is made up of 14 amino acids. V lost 1 base, J lost 5 bases, and 6 bases lay in between. Germline V lookup: CDR1 SGHTA, CDR2 FQGNSA.

This clone has only one observation. This chain links TRBV1 with TRBJ2-1; TRBD2 was called by the table and not checked on the DNA. TRBV1 is described as a pseudogene. This CDR3 contains 15 residues. CDR3 nucleotides: TGCACCAGCAGCCAAGTGGAGGGCCGGATCAATGAGCAGTTCTTC. Amino acid sequence: CTSSQVEGRINEQFF.

The J gene is TRBJ1-4, the V gene TRBV5-1; the D is unclear. CDR1 and CDR2 from the germline V gene are SGHRS and YFSETQ. The CDR3 is 13 residues long. V lost 4 bases, J lost 8 bases, and 12 bases lay in between. Written as DNA, the CDR3 is TGCGCCAGCAGCAGAGAAGGGAGCGAAAAACTGTTTTTT. It specifies CASSREGSEKLFF.

The genes are TRBV5-1 and TRBJ1-5; 10 bases agree with TRBD1. Germline lookup yields CDR1 SGHRS and CDR2 YFSETQ. The length of the CDR3 is 14 residues. With V trimmed by 4 bases and J by 6 bases, 4 bases remained unmatched. In nucleotides, the CDR3 is TGCGCCAGCAGCCCGGACAGGGGGAGTCAGCCCCAGCATTTT. It is translated as CASSPDRGSQPQHF.

As to this clone: Other DNA sequences of this sample code for an identical CDR3. The chain combines TRBV30 with TRBJ2-1; D not certain. Germline CDR1 GTSNPN, CDR2 SVGIG (reference sequence). The CDR3 covers 13 residues. V was trimmed by 0 bases and J by 3 bases, leaving 6 bases between them. The CDR3 loop is CAWSVGSYNEQFF. CDR3 bases: TGTGCCTGGAGTGTAGGTAGCTACAATGAGCAGTTCTTC.

This chain uses TRBV6-5 with TRBJ2-7; possibly TRBD2 for D (6 bases). CDR1 is MNHEY and CDR2 is SVGAGI in the germline V gene. The CDR3 is 13 residues long. Trimming removed 4 bases from V and 5 bases from J, with 12 bases in between. CDR3 bases: TGTGCCAGCAGTTCGGGGGATTTCGACGAGCAGTACTTC. Translated: CASSSGDFDEQYF.

CDR3 loop: CASSLGLLNEQYF. CDR3 nucleotide sequence: TGTGCCAGCAGCCTGGGACTTCTCAACGAGCAGTACTTC. The chain recombines TRBV5-4 with TRBJ2-7, with a weak D call TRBD2 (6 bases). The CDR3 consists of 13 residues. The germline CDR1 and CDR2 sequences are SGHNT and YYREEE (reference sequence). Trimming left V 4 bases short and J 5 bases short, with 13 bases between.

The chain recombines TRBV9 with TRBJ1-3, with D possibly TRBD1 on 6 matching bases. Deletions cut 4 bases from V and 4 bases from J, with 9 bases between. The CDR3 loop spans 13 amino acids. In germline, CDR1 is SGDLS, CDR2 YYNGEE. DNA of the CDR3: TGTGCCAGCAGCACAGGGAACGGAAACACCATATATTTT. Translated, it gives CASSTGNGNTIYF.

The chain employs TRBV9 and TRBJ2-1; D perhaps matches TRBD2 (5 bases). V was pared by 1 base and J by 6 bases, with 20 bases between. CDR3 size: 17 residues. Germline V gene sequence: CDR1 SGDLS, CDR2 YYNGEE. The CDR3 sequence: CASSVLPQVRVGNEQFF. The DNA of the CDR3 is TGTGCCAGCAGCGTACTCCCTCAAGTGAGGGTCGGCAATGAGCAGTTCTTC.

The chain uses TRBV5-1 and TRBJ2-3; a weak D match, TRBD2 (5 bases). This CDR3 spans 14 amino acids. CDR1 is SGHRS, CDR2 YFSETQ, per germline. V gave up 6 bases and J gave up 5 bases, with 16 bases separating them. CDR3 in DNA: TGCGCCAGCATGGAAGCAGGACTCTTAGATACGCAGTATTTT. It codes for CASMEAGLLDTQYF. Complete variable domain (other parts from reference TRBV5-1 and TRBJ2-3): KAGVTQTPRYLIKTRGQQVTLSCSPISGHRSVSWYQQTPGQGLQFLFEYFSETQRNKGNFPGRFSGRQFSNSRSEMNVSTLELGDSALYLCASMEAGLLDTQYFGPGTRLTVL.

Turning to this clone: Distinct nucleotide sequences in the sample also encode this CDR3. The chain is built from TRBV19 and TRBJ2-3; D possibly uses TRBD1 or TRBD2 (6 bases each). CDR1 and CDR2 (germline): LNHDA, SQIVND (reference sequence). The CDR3 length is 15 residues. The ends were cut back, 2 bases at V and 1 base at J, with 10 bases in the middle. The CDR3 reads CASSIRGPGTDTQYF. DNA of the CDR3: TGTGCCAGTAGTATACGGGGGCCAGGCACAGATACGCAGTATTTT.

The V and J genes are TRBV5-8 and TRBJ1-1; D unclear. This CDR3 region has 13 residues. Per the germline V gene, CDR1 is SGHTS and CDR2 is YDEGEE. Trimming removed 3 bases from V and 1 base from J, with 7 bases in between. The CDR3 DNA sequence: TGTGCCAGCAGCTGGGGAACGAACACTGAAGCTTTCTTT. Its translation is CASSWGTNTEAFF.

J is TRBJ2-7 and V is TRBV7-9; 16 nucleotides align to TRBD2. Germline V CDR1 and CDR2: SEHNR, FQNEAQ (reference sequence). The CDR3 runs to 16 residues. V lost 4 bases and J lost 6; bases outside the gene matches: 6. CDR3 loop: CASSWGLAGGFGEQYF. The DNA for the CDR3 is TGTGCCAGCAGCTGGGGACTAGCGGGAGGGTTCGGCGAGCAGTACTTC.

V is TRBV2 and J is TRBJ2-7; 12 bases are shared with TRBD2. The germline CDR1 and CDR2 sequences are SNHLY and FYNNEI. The junction had 10 bases not matched to a gene; V was cut back by 7 bases and J by 6 bases. There are 15 residues in the CDR3. The CDR3, as DNA: TGTGCCAGCACGCCGACTAGCGGGAGTATGGGCGAGCAGTACTTC. It encodes CASTPTSGSMGEQYF.

V and J are TRBV18 and TRBJ2-3, with TRBD2 matching over 10 bases. J gave up 5 bases and V 5 bases, and 13 bases lay outside the gene matches. The CDR3 spans 17 residues. Looked up from germline, CDR1 is KGHSH and CDR2 is LQKENI. In nucleotides, the CDR3 is TGTGCCAGCTCAACTCAGCTTGGTAGCGGGGGGAAAGATACGCAGTATTTT. It is translated as CASSTQLGSGGKDTQYF.

The genes are TRBV20-1 and TRBJ2-7; TRBD2 might be the D (6 bases). This CDR3 has 10 amino acids. Trimming shortened V by 8 bases and J by 6 bases, and 11 bases separated the two germline ends. Germline values: CDR1 DFQATT, CDR2 SNEGSKA (reference sequence). This CDR3 is CSPHGGEQYF. For the CDR3, the DNA is TGCAGTCCCCACGGGGGCGAGCAGTACTTC.